Given below is one TCR beta chain in context. Its cognate antigen is unknown. This sample was included in a study of CXCR3-negative and CXCR3-positive naive CD8 T cells. Study observations and caveats: Memory cells showed distinct TRBV-TRBJ patterns, while the two naive subsets matched. Memory CD8+ cells showed much lower diversity, while both naive subsets displayed comparably high diversity.

The sorter processed each CD8+ T cell subset in triplicate at hundreds of thousands of cells apiece. TRB cDNA libraries were made by UMI-labeled 5' RACE. TCRdb re-called the 5' RACE reads; one entry per CDR3 protein, DNA not given. The sample table sets out about 62,000 distinct CDR3 sequences. Sequenced sample: naive CXCR3- CD8+ T cells from blood. The subset: CD45RO-CCR7+CD27+CD95- naive CD8+ T cells lacking CXCR3 (TNR3-). The sequence was collected from a human donor in good health. Some clones in this sample may be carry-over from other donors' samples.

The CDR3 loop is CASSLSGSGTEMNTEAFF. This sequence joins TRBV28 and TRBJ1-1; the TCRdb call, TRBD1, lacks DNA for checking. The length of the CDR3 is 18 residues. Germline V CDR1 and CDR2: MDHEN, SYDVKM.